The source of this T cell receptor (beta chain) is a study of T cell responses to AZD1222 COVID-19 vaccine. TCRdb's copy holds only in-frame clones and misses some; the assay was immunoSEQ multiplex PCR. The sample yields some 150,000 clones, over 90% seen once. CDR3 length equals 15 residues. CDR1 and CDR2 from the germline V gene are MGHRA and YSYEKL. Between the trimmed V and J ends, which lost 0 bases and 10 bases, there was a span of 16 bases. This clonotype was obtained from an adult in good health. Specimen: peripheral blood, collected on day 0 of AZD1222 vaccination. The chain joins TRBV4-1 to TRBJ2-1, with D hard to call. DNA for the CDR3: TGCGCCAGCAGCCAAGAAAGTCGGAGCTTGAGGGAGCAGTTCTTC. It specifies CASSQESRSLREQFF.